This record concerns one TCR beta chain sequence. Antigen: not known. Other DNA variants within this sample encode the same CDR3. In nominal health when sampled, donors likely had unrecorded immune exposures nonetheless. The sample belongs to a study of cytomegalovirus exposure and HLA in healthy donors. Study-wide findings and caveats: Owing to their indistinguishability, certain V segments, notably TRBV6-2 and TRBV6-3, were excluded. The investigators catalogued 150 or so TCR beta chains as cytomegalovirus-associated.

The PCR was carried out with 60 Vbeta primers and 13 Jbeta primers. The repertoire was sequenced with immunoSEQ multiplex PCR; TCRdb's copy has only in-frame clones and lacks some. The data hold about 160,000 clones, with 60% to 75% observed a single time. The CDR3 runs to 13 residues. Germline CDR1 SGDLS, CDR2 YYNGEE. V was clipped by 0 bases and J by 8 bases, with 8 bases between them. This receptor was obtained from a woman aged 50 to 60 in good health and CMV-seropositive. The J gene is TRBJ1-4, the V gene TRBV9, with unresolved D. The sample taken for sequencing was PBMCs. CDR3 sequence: CASSVGGGEKLFF. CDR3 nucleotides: TGTGCCAGCAGCGTAGGAGGTGGGGAAAAACTGTTTTTT.